The T cell receptor (beta chain) under discussion was sequenced for a study of T cell responses to AZD1222 COVID-19 vaccine. Study-level results: Reportedly, nearly half of unique spike TCRs recognized epitopes outside B.1.351/B.1.1.7 mutations.

In its sample, this clone was seen a few times. The target antigen is unknown. V lost 3 bases and J 4 bases, leaving 13 bases between the germline ends. The germline V gene encodes CDR1 SGHAT and CDR2 FQDESV (reference sequence). There are 14 residues in the CDR3. Sequenced by immunoSEQ multiplex PCR; TCRdb stores in-frame clones only, minus some. Of around 140,000 clones in the sample, more than 85% were seen once. The origin of this receptor is an adult in good health. The material was peripheral blood, obtained on day 0 of AZD1222 vaccination. The chain has TRBV11-1 and TRBJ2-7, with a tentative D call TRBD1 (6 bases). This CDR3 reads CASSLGAGAYEQYF. CDR3 nucleotides: TGTGCCAGCAGCTTGGGAGCAGGGGCTTACGAGCAGTACTTC.